This is a list of T cell receptor beta chains from one sample in a study of cytomegalovirus exposure and HLA in healthy donors. Clones were read by immunoSEQ multiplex PCR, and TCRdb kept only the in-frame ones, dropping some. The repertoire holds some 69,000 clones, with around 85% as singletons. The sequenced material came from PBMCs. Source of these receptors: a woman aged 25 to 39 in good health and CMV-seronegative. CDR3s include the opening cysteine and the closing phenylalanine or tryptophan. A D gene is named only where the DNA matches it firmly. Size tells how often a clone was seen (once, few, many) or the class of an expanded clone, and some rows leave it out.

D gene,J gene,clone size,V gene,CDR3 protein,CDR3 DNA
TRBD2,TRBJ2-5,.,TRBV11-3,CASSASFGTSGRRGQETQYF,TGTGCCAGCAGCGCTTCCTTCGGGACTAGCGGCAGGCGGGGTCAAGAGACCCAGTACTTC
TRBD1,TRBJ1-3,.,TRBV30,CAWRDPGQGAGNTIYF,TGTGCCTGGAGAGACCCGGGACAGGGGGCAGGAAACACCATATATTTT
.,TRBJ2-3,.,TRBV6-5,CASSSSYTDTQYF,TGTGCCAGCAGTTCCTCCTACACAGATACGCAGTATTTT
TRBD1,TRBJ1-1,.,TRBV6-4,CASSASPGTGEAFF,TGTGCCAGCAGTGCTTCACCCGGGACAGGAGAAGCTTTCTTT
TRBD1,TRBJ1-1,.,TRBV15,CATGGTGLTEAFF,TGTGCCACTGGGGGGACAGGGCTAACTGAAGCTTTCTTT
TRBD1,TRBJ2-5,.,TRBV4-3,CASSHGDREETQYF,TGCGCCAGCAGCCACGGGGACAGGGAAGAGACCCAGTACTTC
TRBD1,TRBJ1-1,.,TRBV4-1,CASSQTRTGTEAFF,TGTGCCAGCAGCCAAACCCGGACAGGGACTGAAGCTTTCTTT
TRBD1,TRBJ1-2,once,TRBV5-1,CASSTGTGFQDYGYTF,TGCGCCAGCAGCACCGGGACAGGATTTCAGGACTATGGCTACACCTTC
TRBD1,TRBJ1-5,.,TRBV19,CARAGTENQPQHF,TGTGCCCGTGCCGGGACAGAAAATCAGCCCCAGCATTTT
.,TRBJ1-1,few,TRBV6-5,CASSPLSRTEAFF,TGTGCCAGCAGTCCCCTTTCGAGGACTGAAGCTTTCTTT
.,TRBJ2-2,.,TRBV5-1,CASSSSGYTGELFF,TGCGCCAGCAGCTCGTCAGGATACACCGGGGAGCTGTTTTTT
TRBD1,TRBJ1-2,.,TRBV2,CASSVQGANYGYTF,TGTGCCAGCAGTGTCCAGGGGGCGAACTATGGCTACACCTTC
.,TRBJ1-4,.,TRBV27,CASSLSYRDNEKLFF,TGTGCCAGCAGTTTATCCTACAGGGATAATGAAAAACTGTTTTTT
.,TRBJ1-2,.,TRBV5-6,CASSLWAGGRYGYTF,TGTGCCAGCAGCTTGTGGGCAGGTGGCCGGTATGGCTACACCTTC
.,TRBJ1-5,.,TRBV5-1,CASSQEGHGNQPQHF,TGCGCCAGCAGCCAAGAGGGACATGGCAATCAGCCCCAGCATTTT
TRBD2,TRBJ2-4,.,TRBV9,CASSVDREGNIQYF,TGTGCCAGCAGCGTAGATAGGGAGGGGAACATTCAGTACTTC
.,TRBJ2-3,.,TRBV9,CASSVGFGIDTQYF,TGTGCCAGCAGCGTAGGATTCGGGATAGATACGCAGTATTTT
.,TRBJ1-1,once,TRBV5-8,CASSYGWGDEAFF,TGTGCCAGCAGCTACGGGTGGGGGGATGAAGCTTTCTTT
.,TRBJ2-3,.,TRBV4-2,CASSPGGAGFSSTDTQYF,TGTGCCAGCAGCCCCGGTGGAGCGGGTTTCTCTAGCACAGATACGCAGTATTTT
.,TRBJ2-3,.,TRBV5-1,CASSLTLAGTGDTQYF,TGCGCCAGCAGCCTAACCCTGGCGGGTACAGGGGATACGCAGTATTTT
TRBD1,TRBJ1-2,.,TRBV2,CASRGQVLMGYTF,TGTGCCAGCAGGGGACAGGTGCTCATGGGCTACACCTTC
.,TRBJ1-1,.,TRBV11-2,CASSFFGQMNTEAFF,TGTGCCAGCAGCTTCTTTGGACAGATGAACACTGAAGCTTTCTTT
TRBD2,TRBJ2-2,.,TRBV5-1,CASSLGRGTGELFF,TGCGCCAGCAGCTTAGGGAGGGGCACCGGGGAGCTGTTTTTT
TRBD1,TRBJ1-3,few,TRBV9,CASSPETGSGNTIYF,TGTGCCAGCAGCCCCGAGACAGGGTCTGGAAACACCATATATTTT
.,TRBJ1-1,.,TRBV4-3,CASSKNTEAFF,TGCGCCAGCAGTAAGAACACTGAAGCTTTCTTT
.,TRBJ1-5,.,TRBV19,CASIAGPPPGNQPQHF,TGTGCCAGTATCGCTGGTCCCCCCCCGGGAAATCAGCCCCAGCATTTT
TRBD1,TRBJ2-7,.,TRBV5-1,CASSLAGGWNEQYF,TGCGCCAGCAGCTTGGCAGGGGGCTGGAACGAGCAGTACTTC
.,TRBJ2-7,few,TRBV28,CASSLDPSQIEQYF,TGTGCCAGCAGTTTAGATCCCAGTCAAATCGAGCAGTACTTC
TRBD2,TRBJ2-3,few,TRBV9,CASSVASSGSTDTQYF,TGTGCCAGCAGCGTAGCTTCTAGCGGGAGCACAGATACGCAGTATTTT
TRBD1,TRBJ1-1,.,TRBV2,CASREQGAGTEAFF,TGTGCCAGCAGAGAACAGGGGGCGGGCACTGAAGCTTTCTTT
.,TRBJ2-1,.,TRBV11-3,CASSLSRGVGEQFF,TGTGCCAGCAGCTTATCCAGAGGAGTAGGTGAGCAGTTCTTC
.,TRBJ1-4,.,TRBV19,CASSIGTDGSGANEKLFF,TGTGCCAGTAGTATTGGTACCGACGGGTCGGGTGCTAATGAAAAACTGTTTTTT
.,TRBJ1-2,.,TRBV2,CASSKYRNYGYTF,TGTGCCAGCAGTAAATACAGGAACTATGGCTACACCTTC
TRBD1,TRBJ1-2,.,TRBV19,CASSTTSGTAYGYTF,TGTGCCAGTAGTACGACGTCCGGGACAGCCTATGGCTACACCTTC
TRBD1,TRBJ1-3,few,TRBV19,CASSTLTGLAGNTIYF,TGTGCCAGTAGTACATTGACAGGGTTGGCTGGAAACACCATATATTTT
.,TRBJ1-5,.,TRBV7-2,CASSLGGSQHF,TGTGCCAGCAGCTTAGGAGGATCCCAGCATTTT
TRBD1,TRBJ1-1,.,TRBV10-3,CAISDRGITEAFF,TGTGCCATCAGTGACAGGGGGATTACTGAAGCTTTCTTT
TRBD1,TRBJ1-3,.,TRBV6-1,CAIGTGGNTIYF,TGTGCCATAGGGACAGGCGGAAACACCATATATTTT
TRBD2,TRBJ2-5,.,TRBV7-9,CASSPRLAGHQETQYF,TGTGCCAGCAGCCCCCGACTAGCGGGACACCAAGAGACCCAGTACTTC
.,TRBJ2-3,.,TRBV7-9,CASSLREEDTQYF,TGTGCCAGCAGCTTACGGGAAGAAGATACGCAGTATTTT
.,TRBJ1-5,.,TRBV5-5,CASSLSESISNQPQHF,TGTGCCAGCAGCTTGAGCGAAAGCATTAGCAATCAGCCCCAGCATTTT
.,TRBJ1-1,.,TRBV30,CAWSTLTVRNTEAFF,TGTGCCTGGAGCACCTTGACAGTACGGAACACTGAAGCTTTCTTT
TRBD1,TRBJ1-1,.,TRBV7-8,CASSLRDRNTEAFF,TGTGCCAGCAGCTTGCGGGACAGGAACACTGAAGCTTTCTTT
TRBD1,TRBJ1-1,.,TRBV5-1,CASSPLGQGVNTEAFF,TGCGCCAGCAGCCCCCTCGGACAGGGGGTGAACACTGAAGCTTTCTTT
.,TRBJ2-3,.,TRBV15,CATSRDKAGGGTDTQYF,TGTGCCACCAGCAGAGATAAGGCCGGGGGAGGCACAGATACGCAGTATTTT
.,TRBJ1-3,.,TRBV2,CASSEALRGSGNTIYF,TGTGCCAGCAGTGAAGCGCTTCGGGGGTCTGGAAACACCATATATTTT
.,TRBJ1-1,.,TRBV30,CAWSDRVGVFEAFF,TGTGCCTGGAGTGACAGGGTTGGGGTTTTTGAAGCTTTCTTT
.,TRBJ2-1,.,TRBV7-2,CASSGARGRHSYNEQFF,TGTGCCAGCAGCGGCGCACGGGGGAGGCACTCCTACAATGAGCAGTTCTTC
.,TRBJ2-1,.,TRBV18,CASAGFTYNEQFF,TGTGCCAGCGCCGGTTTTACCTACAATGAGCAGTTCTTC
TRBD1,TRBJ2-2,.,TRBV9,CASSVVEPGQGYTGELFF,TGTGCCAGCAGCGTCGTCGAACCGGGACAGGGGTACACCGGGGAGCTGTTTTTT
.,TRBJ1-1,once,TRBV15,CATSRGTQGSAAFF,TGTGCCACCAGCAGAGGAACACAGGGATCAGCAGCTTTCTTT
.,TRBJ1-1,.,TRBV29-1,CSGRGGTEAFF,TGCAGCGGGAGGGGGGGCACTGAAGCTTTCTTT
.,TRBJ2-1,.,TRBV2,CASRIGGIYNEQFF,TGTGCCAGCCGGATTGGAGGGATATACAATGAGCAGTTCTTC
TRBD1,TRBJ1-6,.,TRBV11-2,CASSLGQGRSPLHF,TGTGCCAGCAGCTTGGGACAGGGAAGATCACCCCTCCACTTT
.,TRBJ2-3,.,TRBV11-3,CASSLRLVPDTQYF,TGTGCCAGCAGCCTTCGACTAGTCCCAGATACGCAGTATTTT
.,TRBJ2-6,.,TRBV5-1,CASSPGSGANVLTF,TGCGCCAGCAGCCCGGGCTCTGGGGCCAACGTCCTGACTTTC
.,TRBJ2-3,.,TRBV5-5,CASSLAVASGTDTQYF,TGTGCCAGCAGCTTGGCCGTGGCTAGCGGCACAGATACGCAGTATTTT
.,TRBJ1-1,.,TRBV27,CASSLQPSPGGEAFF,TGTGCCAGCAGTTTGCAGCCTTCCCCAGGTGGTGAAGCTTTCTTT
.,TRBJ2-3,.,TRBV5-5,CASSLIAGDRDTQYF,TGTGCCAGCAGCTTGATCGCAGGCGATCGGGATACGCAGTATTTT